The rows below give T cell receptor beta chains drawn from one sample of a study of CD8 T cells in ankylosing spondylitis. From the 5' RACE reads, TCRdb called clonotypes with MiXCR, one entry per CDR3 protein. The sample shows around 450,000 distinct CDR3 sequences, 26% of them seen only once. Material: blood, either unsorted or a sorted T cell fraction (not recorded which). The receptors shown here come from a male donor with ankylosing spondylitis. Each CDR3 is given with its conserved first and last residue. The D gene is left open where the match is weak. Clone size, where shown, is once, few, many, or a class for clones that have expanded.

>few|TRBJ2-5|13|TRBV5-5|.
TGTGCCAGCAGCAAAAAGGGAAGTGAGACCCAGTACTTC
CASSKKGSETQYF
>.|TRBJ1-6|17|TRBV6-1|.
TGTGCCAGCAGGGGTCCGGGACCGGTCGGACCCAATTCACCCCTCCACTTT
CASRGPGPVGPNSPLHF
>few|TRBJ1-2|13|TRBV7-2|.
TGTGCCAGCAGCCAGACATCATACTATGGCTACACCTTC
CASSQTSYYGYTF
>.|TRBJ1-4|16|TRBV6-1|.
TGTGCCAGCAGCCGCTATGGGGGGACAACTAATGAAAAACTGTTTTTT
CASSRYGGTTNEKLFF
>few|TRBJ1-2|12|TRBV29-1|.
TGCAGCGTTTGGTCCAGTGTCTATGGCTACACCTTC
CSVWSSVYGYTF
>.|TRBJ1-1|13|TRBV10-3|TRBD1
TGTGCCATCAGGACAGGGGGGGGGACTGAAGCTTTCTTT
CAIRTGGGTEAFF
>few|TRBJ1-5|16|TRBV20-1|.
TGCAGTGCCCGCTCCGCCTCACAGGGTAGCAATCAGCCCCAGCATTTT
CSARSASQGSNQPQHF
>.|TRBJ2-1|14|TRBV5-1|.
TGCGCCAGCAGCTTGGGGATAGCCTACAATGAGCAGTTCTTC
CASSLGIAYNEQFF
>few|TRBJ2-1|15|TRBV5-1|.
TGCGCCAGCAGCCCAAGAAGCGAAAACTACAATGAGCAGTTCTTC
CASSPRSENYNEQFF
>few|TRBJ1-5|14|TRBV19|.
TGTGCCAGTAGTATAGGATGGGGGAATCAGCCCCAGCATTTT
CASSIGWGNQPQHF
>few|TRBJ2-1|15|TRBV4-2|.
TGTGCCAGCAGCCTGAATTTGGGAGCGGACAATGAGCAGTTCTTC
CASSLNLGADNEQFF
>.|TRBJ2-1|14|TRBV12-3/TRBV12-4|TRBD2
TGTGCCAGCAGTCCGAGCGGGAGGGCGAATGAGCAGTTCTTC
CASSPSGRANEQFF
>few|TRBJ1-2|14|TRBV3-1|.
TGTGCCAGCAGCCAAAATTCGGGAGACTATGGCTACACCTTC
CASSQNSGDYGYTF
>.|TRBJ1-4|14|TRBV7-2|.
TGTGCCAGCAGCCCCAGGGTGGTCGATGAAAAACTGTTTTTT
CASSPRVVDEKLFF
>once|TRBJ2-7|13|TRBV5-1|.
TGCGCCAGCAGCTTACAATACATGTACGAGCAGTACTTC
CASSLQYMYEQYF
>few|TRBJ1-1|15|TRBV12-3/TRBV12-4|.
TGTGCCAGCAGGTTAACCCTGCCGGGGGGAACTGAAGCTTTCTTT
CASRLTLPGGTEAFF
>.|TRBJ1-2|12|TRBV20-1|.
TGCAGTGCCCCTCCCCCGGGGTATGGCTACACCTTC
CSAPPPGYGYTF
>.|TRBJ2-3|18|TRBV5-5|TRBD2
TGTGCCAGCAGCTTATCCCCCTTGGCGGGAGGGGTTGCAGATACGCAGTATTTT
CASSLSPLAGGVADTQYF
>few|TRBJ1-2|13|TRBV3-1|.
TGTGCCAGCAGCTTGAGAGGGGGACATGGCTACACCTTC
CASSLRGGHGYTF
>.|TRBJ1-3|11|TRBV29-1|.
TGCAGCGTTGATCTCGGAAACACCATATATTTT
CSVDLGNTIYF
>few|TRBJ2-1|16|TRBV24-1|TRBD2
TGTGCCACCAGTGATTTGAGGGCGGGGACTACAGTGGAGCAGTTCTTC
CATSDLRAGTTVEQFF
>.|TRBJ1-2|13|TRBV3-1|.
TGTGCCAGCAGCCAAGTCCTTTCTGGTGGCTACACCTTC
CASSQVLSGGYTF
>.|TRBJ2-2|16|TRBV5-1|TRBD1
TGCGCCAGCAGCTATCCGGGACAGGGGAACACCGGGGAGCTGTTTTTT
CASSYPGQGNTGELFF
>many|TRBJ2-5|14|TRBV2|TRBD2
TGTGCCAGCAGAGGAGGACTAGCCTCAGAGACCCAGTACTTC
CASRGGLASETQYF
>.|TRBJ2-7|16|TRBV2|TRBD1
TGTGCCAGCAGTGGGCCCCCCGACAGGGGGAACTACGAGCAGTACTTC
CASSGPPDRGNYEQYF
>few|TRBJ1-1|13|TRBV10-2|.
TGCGCCAGCAGAATCGGCGGGAACACTGAAGCTTTCTTT
CASRIGGNTEAFF
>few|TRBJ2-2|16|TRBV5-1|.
TGCGCCAGCAGCACGTCCGGGTCTCGAAGGACCGGGGAGCTGTTTTTT
CASSTSGSRRTGELFF
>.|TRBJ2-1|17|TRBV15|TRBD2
TGTGCCACCAGCAGCCGAAAGACTAGCGGGACATACAATGAGCAGTTCTTC
CATSSRKTSGTYNEQFF
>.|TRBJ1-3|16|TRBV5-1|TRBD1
TGCGCCAGCAGCTTCAGGGGGTCGGGCTCTGGAAACACCATATATTTT
CASSFRGSGSGNTIYF
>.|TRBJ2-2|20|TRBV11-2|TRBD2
TGTGCCAGCTCCCCGGGGTCGTCTAGCGGGAGGAGTGGGGACACCGGGGAGCTGTTTTTT
CASSPGSSSGRSGDTGELFF
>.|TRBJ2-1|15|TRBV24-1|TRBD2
TGTGCCACCAGTGTCGGACTAGCGGGGCGGCATGAGCAGTTCTTC
CATSVGLAGRHEQFF
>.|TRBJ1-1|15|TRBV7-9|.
TGTGCCAGCAGCTTAGCGGGAGCGATGAACACTGAAGCTTTCTTT
CASSLAGAMNTEAFF
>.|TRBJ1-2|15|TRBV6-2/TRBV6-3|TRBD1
TGTGCCAGCAGACGCCCCGGACAGGGGGGCTATGGCTACACCTTC
CASRRPGQGGYGYTF
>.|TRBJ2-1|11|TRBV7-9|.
TGTGCCAGCAGCGAGAGGAGGGAGCAGTTCTTC
CASSERREQFF
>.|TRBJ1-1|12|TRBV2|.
TGTGCCAGCATCCTACAATCCACTGAAGCTTTCTTT
CASILQSTEAFF
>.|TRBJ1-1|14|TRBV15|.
TGTGCCACCAGCAGAGGACGTATGAACACTGAAGCTTTCTTT
CATSRGRMNTEAFF
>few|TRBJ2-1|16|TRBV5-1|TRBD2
TGCGCCAGCAGCTTGGAAGCGGGGCTCTCCTACAATGAGCAGTTCTTC
CASSLEAGLSYNEQFF
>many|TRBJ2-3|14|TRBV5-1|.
TGCGCCAGCAGCGGAGGGCAGAGCACAGATACGCAGTATTTT
CASSGGQSTDTQYF
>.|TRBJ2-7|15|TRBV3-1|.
TGTGCCAGCAGCCCTCCGGGCGGGGGCGCCTACGAGCAGTACTTC
CASSPPGGGAYEQYF
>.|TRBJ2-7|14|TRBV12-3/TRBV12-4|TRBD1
TGTGCCAGCAGTGAAGGACAGGCTCTGAACGAGCAGTACTTC
CASSEGQALNEQYF
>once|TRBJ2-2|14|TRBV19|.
TGTGCCAGTACCCGTGGAGTGAACACCGGGGAGCTGTTTTTT
CASTRGVNTGELFF
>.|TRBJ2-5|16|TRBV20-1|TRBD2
TGCAGTGCTAGATCGGGACTAGCGGGCCGCCAAGAGACCCAGTACTTC
CSARSGLAGRQETQYF
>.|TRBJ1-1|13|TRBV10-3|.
TGTGCCATCAGTAAGGATGTGAACACTGAAGCTTTCTTT
CAISKDVNTEAFF
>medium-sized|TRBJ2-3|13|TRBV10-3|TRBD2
TGTGCCATCGGGACTAGCGGGACAGATACGCAGTATTTT
CAIGTSGTDTQYF
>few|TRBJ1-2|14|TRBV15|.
TGTGCCACCAGCAGAGTCGCAAGCGTCTCTGGCTACACCTTC
CATSRVASVSGYTF
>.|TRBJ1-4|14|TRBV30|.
TGTGCCTGGGGAGAGGGAGGATCTAATGAAAAACTGTTTTTT
CAWGEGGSNEKLFF
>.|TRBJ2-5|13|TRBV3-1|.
TGTGCCAGCAGGGTGGGGGGACAAGAGACCCAGTACTTC
CASRVGGQETQYF
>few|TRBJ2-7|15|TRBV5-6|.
TGTGCCAGCAGCTTATTAGTGCCCGCGTACTACGAGCAGTACTTC
CASSLLVPAYYEQYF
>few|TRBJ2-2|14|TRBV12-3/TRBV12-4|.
TGTGCCAGCATCATTTCCAGGGGTGTCGGGGAGCTGTTTTTT
CASIISRGVGELFF
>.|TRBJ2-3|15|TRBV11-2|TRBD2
TGTGCCAGCAGCATTAGCGGGAGGGCCCCAGATACGCAGTATTTT
CASSISGRAPDTQYF
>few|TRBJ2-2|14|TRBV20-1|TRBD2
TGCAGTGCTGATAGCGGGGGTGGGACCGGGGAGCTGTTTTTT
CSADSGGGTGELFF
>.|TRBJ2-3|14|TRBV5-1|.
TGCGCCAGCAGCTTGGAGCAGGTCACAGATACGCAGTATTTT
CASSLEQVTDTQYF
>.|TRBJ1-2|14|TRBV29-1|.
TGCAGCGTTTTGTACCGGGCAGGGGACTATGGCTACACCTTC
CSVLYRAGDYGYTF
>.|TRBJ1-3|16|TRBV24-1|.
TGTGCCACCAGTGATTTGTCTGCTGGCGGTGGAAACACCATATATTTT
CATSDLSAGGGNTIYF
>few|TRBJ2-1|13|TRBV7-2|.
TGTGCCAGCAGCTCAACCGCCTACAATGAGCAGTTCTTC
CASSSTAYNEQFF
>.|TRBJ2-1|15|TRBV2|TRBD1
TGTGCCAGCAGTCCTGGACAGGGGGGGCTGAATGAGCAGTTCTTC
CASSPGQGGLNEQFF
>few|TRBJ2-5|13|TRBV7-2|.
TGTGCCAGCAGCTTAAGTCCTAGGGAGACCCAGTACTTC
CASSLSPRETQYF
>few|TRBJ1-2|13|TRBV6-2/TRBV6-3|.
TGTGCCAGCAGTTACTCTTTGACACGTGGCTACACCTTC
CASSYSLTRGYTF